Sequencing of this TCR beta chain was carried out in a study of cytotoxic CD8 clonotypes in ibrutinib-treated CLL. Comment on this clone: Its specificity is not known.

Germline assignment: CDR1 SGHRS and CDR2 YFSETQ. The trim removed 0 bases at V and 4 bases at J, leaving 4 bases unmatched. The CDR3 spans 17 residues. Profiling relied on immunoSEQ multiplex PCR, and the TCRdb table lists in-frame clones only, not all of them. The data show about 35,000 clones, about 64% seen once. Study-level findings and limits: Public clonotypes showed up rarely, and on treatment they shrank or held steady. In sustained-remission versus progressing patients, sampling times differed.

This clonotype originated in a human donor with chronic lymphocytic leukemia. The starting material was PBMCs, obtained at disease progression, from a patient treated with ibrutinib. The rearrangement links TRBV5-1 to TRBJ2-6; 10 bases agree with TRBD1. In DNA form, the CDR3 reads TGCGCCAGCAGCTTGGGACAGGGGGCGCTCGGGGCCAACGTCCTGACTTTC. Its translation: CASSLGQGALGANVLTF.